This T cell receptor (beta chain) was recorded in a study of post-analysis software for immune sequencing data. Of note for this clonotype: One end of the junction fails to match germline, which may point to a read error.

Presence of unique molecular identifiers characterized the TCR beta cDNA libraries. TCRdb used MiXCR to reprocess the PCR reads, holding one entry per CDR3 protein. In the table there are hundreds of thousands of distinct CDR3 sequences, roughly 27% of which are singletons. The sample was blood. This receptor was taken from a girl aged 5-17 years with multiple sclerosis.

DNA of the CDR3: TGTGCCGTCAGCGACCTAGCGGGGGCACTCACAGATACGCAGTATTTT. Encoded protein: CAVSDLAGALTDTQYF. The chain links TRBV10-3 to TRBJ2-3, with 10 bases that match TRBD2. CDR1 ENHRY and CDR2 SYGVKD come from the germline V gene. The CDR3 spans 16 residues.